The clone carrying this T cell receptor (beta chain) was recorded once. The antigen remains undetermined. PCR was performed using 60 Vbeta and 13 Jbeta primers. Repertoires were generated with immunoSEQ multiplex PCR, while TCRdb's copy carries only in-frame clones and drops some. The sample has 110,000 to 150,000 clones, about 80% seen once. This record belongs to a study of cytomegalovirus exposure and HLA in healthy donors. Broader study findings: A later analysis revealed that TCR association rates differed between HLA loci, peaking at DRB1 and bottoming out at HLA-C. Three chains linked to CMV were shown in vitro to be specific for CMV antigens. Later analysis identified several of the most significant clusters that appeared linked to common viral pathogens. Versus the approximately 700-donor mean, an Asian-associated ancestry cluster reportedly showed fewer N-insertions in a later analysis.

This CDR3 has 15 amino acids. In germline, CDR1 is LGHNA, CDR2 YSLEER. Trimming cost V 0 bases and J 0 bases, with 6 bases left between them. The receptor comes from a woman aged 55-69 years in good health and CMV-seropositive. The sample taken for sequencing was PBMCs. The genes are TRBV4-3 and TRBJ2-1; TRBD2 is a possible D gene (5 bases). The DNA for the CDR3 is TGCGCCAGCAGCCAAGATAGCGACTCCTACAATGAGCAGTTCTTC. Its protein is CASSQDSDSYNEQFF.